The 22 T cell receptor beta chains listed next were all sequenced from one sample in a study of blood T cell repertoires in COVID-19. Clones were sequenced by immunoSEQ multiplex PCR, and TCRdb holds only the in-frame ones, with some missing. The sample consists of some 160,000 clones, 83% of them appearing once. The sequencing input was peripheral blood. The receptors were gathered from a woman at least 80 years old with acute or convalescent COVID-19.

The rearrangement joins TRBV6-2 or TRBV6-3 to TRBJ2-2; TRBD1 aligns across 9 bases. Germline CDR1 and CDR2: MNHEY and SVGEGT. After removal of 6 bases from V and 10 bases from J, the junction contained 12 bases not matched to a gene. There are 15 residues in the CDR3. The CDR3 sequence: CASSNRDRDLTELFF. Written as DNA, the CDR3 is TGTGCCAGCAGCAACCGGGACAGGGACCTTACGGAGCTGTTTTTT.

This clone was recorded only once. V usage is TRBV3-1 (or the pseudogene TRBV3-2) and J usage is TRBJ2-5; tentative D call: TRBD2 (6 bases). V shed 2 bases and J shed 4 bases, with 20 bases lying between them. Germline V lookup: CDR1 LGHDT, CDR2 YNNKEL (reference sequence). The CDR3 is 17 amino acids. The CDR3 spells CASSQSLRGTSGETQYF. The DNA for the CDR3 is TGTGCCAGCAGCCAAAGCTTGCGGGGCACTTCGGGAGAGACCCAGTACTTC.

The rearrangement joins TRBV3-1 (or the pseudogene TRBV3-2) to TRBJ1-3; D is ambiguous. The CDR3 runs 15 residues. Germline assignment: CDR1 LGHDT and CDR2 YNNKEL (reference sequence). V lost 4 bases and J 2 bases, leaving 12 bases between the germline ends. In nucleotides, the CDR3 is TGTGCCAGCAGCCCCCGCGGGGTGCCTGGAAACACCATATATTTT. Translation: CASSPRGVPGNTIYF.

As DNA, the CDR3 is TGCAGTGCTAGTGTGGTCCGGGGGTTGAACACTGAAGCTTTCTTT. It codes for CSASVVRGLNTEAFF. The chain joins TRBV20-1 to TRBJ1-1, with D maybe TRBD1 (5 bases). Per the germline V gene, CDR1 is DFQATT and CDR2 is SNEGSKA (reference sequence). Trimming shortened V by 3 bases and J by 0 bases, and 14 bases separated the two germline ends. This CDR3 region has 15 residues.

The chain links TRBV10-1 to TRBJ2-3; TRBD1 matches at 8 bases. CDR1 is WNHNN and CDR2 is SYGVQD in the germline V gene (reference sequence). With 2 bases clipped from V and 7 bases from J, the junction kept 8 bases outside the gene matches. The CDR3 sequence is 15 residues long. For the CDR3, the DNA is TGCGCCAGCAGTGAGCCGAGACAGGGGCAATATACGCAGTATTTT. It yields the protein CASSEPRQGQYTQYF.

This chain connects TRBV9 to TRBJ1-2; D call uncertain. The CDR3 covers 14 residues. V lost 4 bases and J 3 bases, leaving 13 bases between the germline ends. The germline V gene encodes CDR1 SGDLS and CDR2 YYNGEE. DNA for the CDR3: TGTGCCAGCAGCCCTAGTCTTTTGGACTATGGCTACACCTTC. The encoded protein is CASSPSLLDYGYTF.

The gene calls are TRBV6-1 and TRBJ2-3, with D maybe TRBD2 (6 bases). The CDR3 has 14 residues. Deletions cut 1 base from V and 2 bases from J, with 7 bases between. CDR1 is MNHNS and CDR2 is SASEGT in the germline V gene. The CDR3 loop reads CASSEGLVTDTQYF. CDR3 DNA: TGTGCCAGCAGTGAAGGACTAGTCACAGATACGCAGTATTTT.

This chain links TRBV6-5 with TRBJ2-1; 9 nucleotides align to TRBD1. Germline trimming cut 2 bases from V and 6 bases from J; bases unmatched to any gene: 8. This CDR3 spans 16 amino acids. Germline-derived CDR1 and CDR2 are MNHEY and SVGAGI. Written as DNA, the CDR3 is TGTGCCAGCAGTTACGTACGGGGACAGGGAGTCAATGAGCAGTTCTTC. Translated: CASSYVRGQGVNEQFF.

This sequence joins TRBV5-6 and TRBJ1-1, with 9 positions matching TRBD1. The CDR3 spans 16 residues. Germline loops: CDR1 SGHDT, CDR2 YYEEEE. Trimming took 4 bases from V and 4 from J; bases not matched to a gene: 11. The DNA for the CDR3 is TGTGCCAGCAGCACCTACAGGGGGCGCGTCGGCACTGAAGCTTTCTTT. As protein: CASSTYRGRVGTEAFF.

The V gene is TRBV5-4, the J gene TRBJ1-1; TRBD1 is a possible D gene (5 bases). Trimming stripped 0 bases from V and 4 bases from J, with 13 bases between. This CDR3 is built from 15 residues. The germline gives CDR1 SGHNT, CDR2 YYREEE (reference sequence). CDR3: CASSLVAGGGTEAFF. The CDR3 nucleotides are TGTGCCAGCAGCTTGGTGGCGGGGGGAGGCACTGAAGCTTTCTTT.

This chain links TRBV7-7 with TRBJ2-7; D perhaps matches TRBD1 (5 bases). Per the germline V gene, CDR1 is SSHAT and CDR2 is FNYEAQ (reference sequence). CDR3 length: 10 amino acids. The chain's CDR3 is CARGSGEQYF. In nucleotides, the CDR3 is TGTGCTAGGGGTTCTGGCGAGCAGTACTTC.

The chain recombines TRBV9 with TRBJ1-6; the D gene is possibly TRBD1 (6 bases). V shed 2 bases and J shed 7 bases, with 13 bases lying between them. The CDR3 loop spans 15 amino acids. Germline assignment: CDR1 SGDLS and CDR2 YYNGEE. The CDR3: CASSVRTERNSPLHF. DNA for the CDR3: TGTGCCAGCAGCGTCCGGACAGAAAGAAATTCACCCCTCCACTTT.

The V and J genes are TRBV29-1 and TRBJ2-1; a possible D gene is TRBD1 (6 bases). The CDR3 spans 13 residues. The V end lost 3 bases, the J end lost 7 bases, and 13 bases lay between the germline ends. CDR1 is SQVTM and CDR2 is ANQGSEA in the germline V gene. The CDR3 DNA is TGCAGCGTTGAGGGGGCCCTACGGAATGAGCAGTTCTTC. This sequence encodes CSVEGALRNEQFF.

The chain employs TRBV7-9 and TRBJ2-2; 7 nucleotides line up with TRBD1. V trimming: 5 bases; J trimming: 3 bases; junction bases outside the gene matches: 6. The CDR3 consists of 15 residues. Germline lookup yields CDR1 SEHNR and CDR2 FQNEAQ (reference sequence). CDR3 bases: TGTGCCAGCAGCCATAGACAGGGTCACACCGGGGAGCTGTTTTTT. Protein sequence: CASSHRQGHTGELFF. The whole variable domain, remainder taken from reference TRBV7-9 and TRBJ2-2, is DTGVSQNPRHKITKRGQNVTFRCDPISEHNRLYWYRQTLGQGPEFLTYFQNEAQLEKSRLLSDRFSAERPKGSFSTLEIQRTEQGDSAMYLCASSHRQGHTGELFFGEGSRLTVL.

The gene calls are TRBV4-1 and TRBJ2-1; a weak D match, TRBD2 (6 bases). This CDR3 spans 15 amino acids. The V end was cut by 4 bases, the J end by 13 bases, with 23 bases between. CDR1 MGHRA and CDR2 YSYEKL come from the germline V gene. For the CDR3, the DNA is TGCGCCAGCAGCCCGGGGTGGCTAGCGAGTATGGGCCAGTTCTTC. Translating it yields CASSPGWLASMGQFF.

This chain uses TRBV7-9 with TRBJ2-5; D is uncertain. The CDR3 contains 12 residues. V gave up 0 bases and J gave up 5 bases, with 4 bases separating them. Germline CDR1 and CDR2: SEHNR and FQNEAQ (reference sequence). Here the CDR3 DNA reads TGTGCCAGCAGCTTAGCCGGGGAGACCCAGTACTTC. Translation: CASSLAGETQYF.

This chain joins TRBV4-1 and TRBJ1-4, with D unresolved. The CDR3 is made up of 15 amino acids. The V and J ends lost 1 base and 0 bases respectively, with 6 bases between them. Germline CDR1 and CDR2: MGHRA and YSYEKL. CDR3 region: CASSQGQSTNEKLFF. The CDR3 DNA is TGCGCCAGCAGCCAAGGGCAGTCAACTAATGAAAAACTGTTTTTT.

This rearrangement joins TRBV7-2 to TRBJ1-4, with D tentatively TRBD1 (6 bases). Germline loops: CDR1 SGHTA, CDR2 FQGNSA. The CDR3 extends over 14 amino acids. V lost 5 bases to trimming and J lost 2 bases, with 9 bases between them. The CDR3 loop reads CASSPQGTNEKLFF. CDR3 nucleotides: TGTGCCAGCAGCCCACAGGGTACTAATGAAAAACTGTTTTTT.

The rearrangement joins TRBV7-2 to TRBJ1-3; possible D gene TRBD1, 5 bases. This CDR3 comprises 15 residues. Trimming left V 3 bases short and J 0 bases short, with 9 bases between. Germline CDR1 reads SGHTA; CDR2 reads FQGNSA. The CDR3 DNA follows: TGTGCCAGCAGCTTGGGGCTGAGCTCTGGAAACACCATATATTTT. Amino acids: CASSLGLSSGNTIYF.

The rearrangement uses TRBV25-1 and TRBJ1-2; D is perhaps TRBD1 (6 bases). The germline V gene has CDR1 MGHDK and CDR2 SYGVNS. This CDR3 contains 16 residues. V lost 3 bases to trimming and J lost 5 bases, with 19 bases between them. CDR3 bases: TGTGCCAGCAGTGATAAGTACAGGGACGGTAATTATGGCTACACCTTC. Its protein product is CASSDKYRDGNYGYTF.

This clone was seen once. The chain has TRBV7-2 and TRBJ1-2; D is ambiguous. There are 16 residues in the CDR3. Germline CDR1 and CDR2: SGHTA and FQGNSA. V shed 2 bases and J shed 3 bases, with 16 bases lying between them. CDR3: CASSLTPMSQYYGYTF. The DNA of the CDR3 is TGTGCCAGCAGCTTAACCCCGATGTCACAGTACTATGGCTACACCTTC.

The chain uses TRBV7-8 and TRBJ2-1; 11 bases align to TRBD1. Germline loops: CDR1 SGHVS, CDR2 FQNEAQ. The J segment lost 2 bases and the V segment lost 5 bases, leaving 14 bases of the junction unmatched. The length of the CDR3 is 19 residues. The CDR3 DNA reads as TGTGCCAGCAGCCCACGACCGAGGGGACAGGGGGTAACCTACAATGAGCAGTTCTTC. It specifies CASSPRPRGQGVTYNEQFF.